This T cell receptor (beta chain) was observed in a study of neurological immune-mediated disorders. The CDR3 contains 14 residues. V was cut by 3 bases and J by 5 bases, with 13 bases left in between. Described time point: technical triplicate 2. The unsorted libraries were generated from a total of 2 million PBMCs, which had been stored in RNAlater at -80 C. This clonotype has at least ten counts. TCRdb reanalysed the 5' RACE reads using MiXCR and keeps one entry per CDR3 protein. The data show about 59,000 distinct CDR3 sequences, less than 25% seen once. This receptor was taken from a man aged 60 to 69 with HTLV-1-associated myelopathy (HAM/TSP). J is TRBJ1-1 and V is TRBV12-3 or TRBV12-4; a weak D match, TRBD1 (6 bases). The sample consisted of PBMCs. The CDR3 is CASSFGGRRTEAFF. The CDR3 DNA reads TGTGCCAGCAGTTTCGGGGGGCGCCGGACTGAAGCTTTCTTT.